Below are 28 T cell receptor beta chains sequenced from a single sample in a study of blood T cell repertoires in COVID-19. The repertoire was sequenced with immunoSEQ multiplex PCR; TCRdb's copy has only in-frame clones and lacks some. The sample lists 55,000 to 65,000 clones, 75% to 90% occurring once. The sequencing sample was made of peripheral blood. The receptors here all came from an older woman with COVID-19, enrolled during active disease.

This chain connects TRBV16 to TRBJ1-3, with a possible D match to TRBD1 (6 bases). The ends were cut back, 2 bases at V and 2 bases at J, with 7 bases in the middle. Germline lookup yields CDR1 KGHSY and CDR2 FQNENV. The CDR3 totals 14 residues. The CDR3 sequence is CASSQGQTGNTIYF. CDR3 DNA: TGTGCCAGCAGCCAAGGACAGACTGGAAACACCATATATTTT.

V is TRBV2 and J is TRBJ1-1; D may be TRBD1 (5 bases). Germline CDR1 is SNHLY and CDR2 is FYNNEI. The CDR3 is 13 residues long. The V end was cut by 4 bases, the J end by 4 bases, with 10 bases between. The CDR3 sequence is CASSGPGGTEAFF. CDR3 DNA: TGTGCCAGCAGTGGGCCCGGGGGCACTGAAGCTTTCTTT.

The chain uses TRBV18 and TRBJ2-2; 7 bases line up with TRBD2. Germline-derived CDR1 and CDR2 are KGHSH and LQKENI. Losses at the gene ends were 2 bases for V and 0 bases for J; bases not matched to a gene: 3. The CDR3 spans 16 residues. CDR3 in amino acids: CASSPSLAANTGELFF. CDR3 DNA: TGTGCCAGCTCACCAAGCCTAGCGGCGAACACCGGGGAGCTGTTTTTT. Looking up the rest from reference TRBV18 and TRBJ2-2 gives the full variable domain: NAGVMQNPRHLVRRRGQEARLRCSPMKGHSHVYWYRQLPEEGLKFMVYLQKENIIDESGMPKERFSAEFPKEGPSILRIQQVVRGDSAAYFCASSPSLAANTGELFFGEGSRLTVL.

The V call is TRBV9, the J call TRBJ2-3; D unclear. Germline CDR1 reads SGDLS; CDR2 reads YYNGEE. CDR3 size: 14 residues. The ends were cut back, 0 bases at V and 5 bases at J, with 10 bases in the middle. In DNA, the CDR3 is TGTGCCAGCAGCGTAGGTTCTACTGGAGATACGCAGTATTTT. Translating it yields CASSVGSTGDTQYF.

V gene TRBV10-3 combines with J gene TRBJ1-3, with a possible D match to TRBD1 (5 bases). CDR3 length: 17 residues. Germline CDR1 reads ENHRY; CDR2 reads SYGVKD. V lost 0 bases, J lost 5 bases, and 17 bases lay in between. The DNA for the CDR3 is TGTGCCATCAGTGAGTCCGTGGGGCAGGGCGGCCGAAACACCATATATTTT. It specifies CAISESVGQGGRNTIYF.

This clone is a singleton in its sample. The genes are TRBV11-3 and TRBJ2-5; D might be TRBD2 (7 bases). CDR1 and CDR2 (germline): SGHNT, YENEEA. This CDR3 is 14 amino acids long. Between the trimmed V and J ends, which lost 3 bases and 1 base, there was a span of 9 bases. Here the CDR3 reads CASSLGGLQETQYF. The CDR3 coding sequence is TGTGCCAGCAGCTTGGGGGGGCTCCAAGAGACCCAGTACTTC.

The V gene is TRBV9, the J gene TRBJ1-2; possible D gene TRBD1, 5 bases. Germline V CDR1 and CDR2: SGDLS, YYNGEE. The CDR3 is made up of 14 amino acids. Trimming cost V 0 bases and J 4 bases, with 10 bases left between them. The CDR3 DNA sequence: TGTGCCAGCAGCGTAGGGGAGGGGAGCTATGGCTACACCTTC. Translation: CASSVGEGSYGYTF. The full variable domain, completed using reference TRBV9 and TRBJ1-2, is DSGVTQTPKHLITATGQRVTLRCSPRSGDLSVYWYQQSLDQGLQFLIQYYNGEERAKGNILERFSAQQFPDLHSELNLSSLELGDSALYFCASSVGEGSYGYTFGSGTRLTVV.

The gene calls are TRBV30 and TRBJ1-5; TRBD1 aligns across 7 bases. The CDR3 extends over 13 amino acids. Trimming at V came to 8 bases and at J to 7 bases, leaving 11 bases not matched to a gene. From germline, CDR1 is GTSNPN and CDR2 SVGIG (reference sequence). The CDR3 protein is CATQAGGEQPQHF. CDR3 DNA sequence: TGTGCCACCCAAGCAGGGGGTGAACAGCCCCAGCATTTT.

The chain joins TRBV13 to TRBJ2-7, with 7 bases matching TRBD1. V lost 8 bases and J lost 2; bases outside the gene matches: 6. The CDR3 is 13 residues long. Germline V lookup: CDR1 PRHDT, CDR2 FYEKMQ (reference sequence). The CDR3 region has the DNA TGTGCCAGCGGTACAGGGGATACCTACGAGCAGTACTTC. This sequence encodes CASGTGDTYEQYF.

The chain carries TRBV9 and TRBJ2-7; tentatively, D is TRBD2 (6 bases). The CDR3 length is 15 residues. Germline V CDR1 and CDR2: SGDLS, YYNGEE. Trimming removed 3 bases from V and 3 bases from J, with 16 bases in between. CDR3: CASSGNSGPIYEQYF. CDR3 nucleotide sequence: TGTGCCAGCAGCGGAAATAGCGGACCTATCTACGAGCAGTACTTC.

CDR3 amino acids: CASTRAGAYNEQFF. Written as DNA, the CDR3 is TGCGCCAGCACTCGGGCGGGCGCCTACAATGAGCAGTTCTTC. The chain joins TRBV5-1 to TRBJ2-1; tentatively, D is TRBD2 (5 bases). The CDR3 sequence is 14 residues long. Trimming took off 6 bases at V and 2 bases at J, with 12 bases between the two ends. CDR1 and CDR2 (germline): SGHRS, YFSETQ.

The CDR3 sequence is CASSQVAGARNEQFF. CDR3 DNA sequence: TGTGCCAGCAGCCAAGTGGCGGGGGCTAGAAATGAGCAGTTCTTC. The rearrangement uses TRBV3-1 (or the pseudogene TRBV3-2) and TRBJ2-1, with TRBD2 as a possible D gene (7 bases). Trimming stripped 1 base from V and 7 bases from J, with 14 bases between. The CDR3 has 15 residues. Germline V gene sequence: CDR1 LGHDT, CDR2 YNNKEL (reference sequence).

The rearrangement uses TRBV10-2 and TRBJ2-7; D remains unclear. V was trimmed by 6 bases and J by 3 bases, leaving 6 bases between them. Germline CDR1 WSHSY, CDR2 SAAADI. This CDR3 comprises 11 residues. The CDR3 region is CASSLSYEQYF. CDR3 nucleotides: TGCGCCAGCAGCCTTAGCTACGAGCAGTACTTC.

The chain couples TRBV7-9 to TRBJ1-2; 8 nucleotides agree with TRBD1. J was trimmed by 6 bases and V by 4 bases; bases with no gene match: 10. The CDR3 sequence is 15 residues long. Per germline, CDR1 SEHNR and CDR2 FQNEAQ (reference sequence). CDR3 nucleotide sequence: TGTGCCAGCAGCTCGGCAGGGGGCGCTTGGGATGGCTACACCTTC. Protein: CASSSAGGAWDGYTF.

The rearrangement links TRBV25-1 to TRBJ1-2; D possibly corresponds to TRBD1 (5 bases). The V end was cut by 5 bases, the J end by 5 bases, with 9 bases between. The germline V gene encodes CDR1 MGHDK and CDR2 SYGVNS. The CDR3 totals 12 residues. The CDR3 coding sequence is TGTGCCAGCAGTCCCCAGGGTTATGGCTACACCTTC. As protein: CASSPQGYGYTF.

The chain is built from TRBV27 and TRBJ1-1, with 9 bases aligning to TRBD1. Germline CDR1 reads MNHEY; CDR2 reads SMNVEV (reference sequence). The V and J ends lost 5 bases and 2 bases, in that order; junction bases with no gene match: 6. This CDR3 comprises 15 residues. The CDR3 sequence: CASSQDRGLNTEAFF. The DNA for the CDR3 is TGTGCCAGCAGTCAGGACAGGGGCCTCAACACTGAAGCTTTCTTT.

The chain recombines TRBV4-2 with TRBJ1-3, with 8 bases that match TRBD1. With V trimmed by 4 bases and J by 6 bases, 14 bases remained unmatched. Per germline, CDR1 LGHNA and CDR2 YNFKEQ. This CDR3 has 17 amino acids. This chain's CDR3 is CASSLRQGATGENTIYF. Written as DNA, the CDR3 is TGTGCCAGCAGCCTCCGGCAGGGGGCAACTGGAGAAAACACCATATATTTT.

This clone was found once. The chain carries TRBV28 and TRBJ1-2, with 7 bases fitting TRBD1. There are 14 residues in the CDR3. Germline values: CDR1 MDHEN, CDR2 SYDVKM. V lost 6 bases to trimming and J lost 5 bases; unmatched junction nucleotides: 9. This CDR3 reads CASSQGGRDYGYTF. The CDR3 region has the DNA TGTGCCAGCAGCCAGGGGGGAAGAGATTATGGCTACACCTTC.

This clone showed up just a few times. CDR3 DNA sequence: TGTGCCAGCAGCTTAGGACAGCCTGCGAGCTCCTACGAGCAGTACTTC. It is translated as CASSLGQPASSYEQYF. The chain has TRBV7-2 and TRBJ2-7, with D possibly TRBD1 on 5 matching bases. V dropped 1 base and J dropped 0 bases, with 13 bases sitting between them. The CDR3 covers 16 residues. CDR1 and CDR2 (germline): SGHTA, FQGNSA.

The DNA of the CDR3 is TGTGCCAGCAGCTCACAGGGAGAGAATACGCAGTATTTT. Protein product: CASSSQGENTQYF. The chain links TRBV5-4 to TRBJ2-3; maybe TRBD1 (6 bases). Germline V gene sequence: CDR1 SGHNT, CDR2 YYREEE (reference sequence). Trimming left V 3 bases short and J 7 bases short, with 12 bases between. This CDR3 is built from 13 residues.

The V gene is TRBV7-9, the J gene TRBJ2-1, with TRBD2 as a possible D gene (6 bases). Trimming pared 3 bases from V and 6 bases from J, leaving 15 bases between. Germline CDR1 reads SEHNR; CDR2 reads FQNEAQ (reference sequence). This CDR3 region has 15 residues. DNA for the CDR3: TGTGCCAGCAGCTTGACTAGGATCCCGGTCAATGAGCAGTTCTTC. Translated: CASSLTRIPVNEQFF.

The gene calls are TRBV30 and TRBJ1-1; D is unresolved. CDR1 is GTSNPN, CDR2 SVGIG, per germline (reference sequence). The CDR3 covers 12 residues. V was cut by 4 bases and J by 1 base, with 7 bases left in between. This CDR3 is CAWIPWNTEAFF. In DNA, the CDR3 is TGTGCCTGGATCCCTTGGAACACTGAAGCTTTCTTT.

V gene TRBV27 combines with J gene TRBJ2-2; D perhaps matches TRBD2 (5 bases). Trimming took 3 bases from V and 7 from J, leaving 12 bases between them. The germline gives CDR1 MNHEY, CDR2 SMNVEV (reference sequence). The CDR3 is 14 amino acids. The CDR3 DNA follows: TGTGCCAGCAGTTTCACCCGTGAGGGCGGGGAGCTGTTTTTT. Its translation is CASSFTREGGELFF.

The rearrangement joins TRBV28 to TRBJ2-7, with D possibly being TRBD2 (6 bases). Trimming left V 7 bases short and J 4 bases short, with 14 bases between. In germline, CDR1 is MDHEN, CDR2 SYDVKM. The CDR3 consists of 13 residues. As DNA, the CDR3 is TGTGCCAGCATAAAGGCAGGGAGGTACGAGCAGTACTTC. This gives the protein CASIKAGRYEQYF.

The chain uses TRBV7-2 and TRBJ2-2; the D is unclear. V shed 5 bases and J shed 6 bases, with 13 bases lying between them. Germline CDR1 SGHTA, CDR2 FQGNSA. The CDR3 extends over 14 amino acids. CDR3 nucleotide sequence: TGTGCCAGCAGCCCGCGGTACGAGTCCGGGGAGCTGTTTTTT. Residues: CASSPRYESGELFF.

The J gene is TRBJ1-2, the V gene TRBV3-1 (or the pseudogene TRBV3-2); no reliable D call. V lost 4 bases, J lost 4 bases, and 13 bases lay in between. The CDR3 has 14 amino acids. Germline CDR1 is LGHDT and CDR2 is YNNKEL (reference sequence). The CDR3 DNA follows: TGTGCCAGCAGCCCATGGACGGGAGTCTATGGCTACACCTTC. This sequence encodes CASSPWTGVYGYTF.

V usage is TRBV5-6 and J usage is TRBJ1-1; perhaps TRBD1 as D (6 bases). The CDR3 extends over 17 amino acids. The V end was cut by 3 bases, the J end by 5 bases, with 23 bases between. Germline V gene data show CDR1 as SGHDT and CDR2 as YYEEEE. The DNA for the CDR3 is TGTGCCAGCAGCTCTCTTCTCGGGGGGCGGCGGAGAACTGAAGCTTTCTTT. Encoded protein: CASSSLLGGRRRTEAFF.

The rearrangement uses TRBV29-1 and TRBJ2-3, with D unresolved. CDR3 size: 13 residues. Germline V lookup: CDR1 SQVTM, CDR2 ANQGSEA. V was clipped by 8 bases and J by 0 bases, with 12 bases between them. The CDR3: CSSSQLSTDTQYF. Here the CDR3 DNA reads TGCAGCTCCTCTCAACTTAGCACAGATACGCAGTATTTT.